The 23 T cell receptor beta chains in this list originate from one sample, sequenced in a study of CD8 T cells in Susac syndrome. After extraction with the RNeasy kit, roughly 0.45 to 1 ug of the RNA was reverse transcribed using random hexamers. TCRdb passed the immunoSEQ multiplex PCR reads through MiXCR, listing each CDR3 protein once. The sample consists of approximately 100,000 distinct CDR3 sequences, roughly 94% of them appearing once. Sequences were obtained from CD8+ T cells from PBMCs. These receptors came from a human donor with Susac syndrome.

The chain has TRBV29-1 and TRBJ2-7; D is unclear. The length of the CDR3 is 13 residues. Germline CDR1 SQVTM, CDR2 ANQGSEA. Trimming pared 6 bases from V and 0 bases from J, leaving 12 bases between. The CDR3 reads CSVRPTSSYEQYF. CDR3 nucleotides: TGCAGCGTCAGGCCTACAAGCTCCTACGAGCAGTACTTC.

The genes are TRBV3-1 and TRBJ1-2; D possibly corresponds to TRBD1 (5 bases). This CDR3 spans 12 amino acids. CDR1 LGHDT and CDR2 YNNKEL come from the germline V gene (reference sequence). Trimming took off 0 bases at V and 7 bases at J, with 6 bases between the two ends. CDR3 loop: CASSQDRVGYTF. The CDR3 nucleotides are TGTGCCAGCAGCCAAGACAGGGTTGGCTACACCTTC.

This chain joins TRBV3-1 and TRBJ2-1; 8 positions agree with TRBD2. Germline V CDR1 and CDR2: LGHDT, YNNKEL (reference sequence). After removal of 8 bases from V and 3 bases from J, the junction contained 6 bases not matched to a gene. There are 14 residues in the CDR3. In DNA form, the CDR3 reads TGTGCCAGCCGGGGACTAGGGATCTACAATGAGCAGTTCTTC. This sequence encodes CASRGLGIYNEQFF.

The rearrangement uses TRBV29-1 and TRBJ1-2; D unresolved. Trimming pared 0 bases from V and 4 bases from J, leaving 12 bases between. Germline V lookup: CDR1 SQVTM, CDR2 ANQGSEA. This CDR3 has 14 residues. The CDR3 sequence is CSVEDPGRVYGYTF. In nucleotides, the CDR3 is TGCAGCGTTGAAGATCCGGGGAGAGTCTATGGCTACACCTTC.

The rearrangement joins TRBV3-1 to TRBJ2-2; 10 bases align to TRBD2. V was pared by 3 bases and J by 5 bases, with 3 bases of the junction left unmatched. CDR3 length: 15 amino acids. Per the germline V gene, CDR1 is LGHDT and CDR2 is YNNKEL (reference sequence). CDR3 residues: CASSHGLAATGELFF. CDR3 sequence (DNA): TGTGCCAGCAGCCACGGACTAGCGGCGACCGGGGAGCTGTTTTTT.

The chain combines TRBV19 with TRBJ2-5; TRBD1 matches 11 bases. The CDR3 has 14 amino acids. The V gene end was trimmed by 7 bases and the J gene end by 4 bases; junction bases not matched to a gene: 5. Per germline, CDR1 LNHDA and CDR2 SQIVND (reference sequence). The CDR3 here is CASTGTGGTETQYF. In DNA, the CDR3 is TGTGCCAGTACAGGGACAGGGGGTACAGAGACCCAGTACTTC.

The chain has TRBV15 and TRBJ1-2; no definite D call. Trimming removed 3 bases at V and 8 bases at J, with 16 bases between. The CDR3 contains 14 residues. Germline lookup yields CDR1 LNHNV and CDR2 YYDKDF (reference sequence). The CDR3 sequence is CATSSGTSAEGYTF. The CDR3 region has the DNA TGTGCCACCAGCAGTGGCACATCCGCGGAGGGCTACACCTTC.

The V and J genes are TRBV4-1 and TRBJ2-5, with 8 bases aligning to TRBD2. Germline CDR1 is MGHRA and CDR2 is YSYEKL. The CDR3 runs to 17 residues. The J segment lost 3 bases and the V segment lost 4 bases, leaving 13 bases of the junction unmatched. The CDR3 sequence is CASSLGSQRGIKETQYF. The CDR3, as DNA: TGCGCCAGCAGCCTGGGCTCCCAGCGGGGGATAAAAGAGACCCAGTACTTC.

The rearrangement links TRBV27 to TRBJ2-1; D might be TRBD2 (5 bases). CDR1 is MNHEY and CDR2 is SMNVEV in the germline V gene (reference sequence). V dropped 11 bases and J dropped 6 bases, with 5 bases sitting between them. This CDR3 region has 9 residues. CDR3 protein: CAAGNEQFF. The CDR3 DNA is TGTGCCGCGGGCAATGAGCAGTTCTTC.

The table lists this clonotype with a count of one. The gene calls are TRBV6-5 and TRBJ2-1; 10 bases line up with TRBD1. The germline V gene encodes CDR1 MNHEY and CDR2 SVGAGI. Trimming cost V 4 bases and J 1 base; bases outside gene matches: 7. The CDR3 runs to 17 residues. The CDR3 loop is CASSSEGQGFSYNEQFF. The CDR3 coding sequence is TGTGCCAGCAGTTCTGAGGGACAGGGGTTTTCCTACAATGAGCAGTTCTTC.

The genes are TRBV6-2 or TRBV6-3 and TRBJ2-2; 8 nucleotides match TRBD2. The germline gives CDR1 MNHEY, CDR2 SVGEGT. Germline trimming cut 4 bases from V and 9 bases from J; bases unmatched to any gene: 10. This CDR3 comprises 15 residues. CDR3 loop: CASSLTSGGQRELFF. CDR3 coding DNA: TGTGCCAGCAGTTTGACGAGCGGGGGCCAGCGGGAGCTGTTTTTT.

The CDR3 DNA reads as TGTGCCAGCAGTGCCTCAGAACCTGAAGCTTTCTTT. This gives the protein CASSASEPEAFF. The gene calls are TRBV2 and TRBJ1-1; D uncertain. Germline CDR1 SNHLY, CDR2 FYNNEI. Trimming took 4 bases from V and 6 from J, leaving 9 bases between them. The CDR3 length is 12 residues.

The chain combines TRBV6-5 with TRBJ2-3; a weak D match, TRBD2 (5 bases). Trimming left V 4 bases short and J 8 bases short, with 16 bases between. The CDR3 extends over 14 amino acids. Germline V gene data show CDR1 as MNHEY and CDR2 as SVGAGI. The CDR3 loop reads CASSSEGGGGTQYF. In nucleotides, the CDR3 is TGTGCCAGCAGTTCCGAAGGAGGAGGAGGTACGCAGTATTTT.

The chain combines TRBV20-1 with TRBJ1-2, with unresolved D. Trimming left V 0 bases short and J 8 bases short, with 10 bases between. The CDR3 runs to 12 residues. Germline CDR1 and CDR2: DFQATT and SNEGSKA (reference sequence). This CDR3 reads CSARDPHGGYTF. The CDR3 nucleotides are TGCAGTGCTAGAGACCCGCATGGGGGCTACACCTTC.

V usage is TRBV6-5 and J usage is TRBJ2-3, with D perhaps matching TRBD1 or TRBD2 (5 bases each). The germline CDR1 and CDR2 sequences are MNHEY and SVGAGI. The V end lost 9 bases, the J end lost 2 bases, and 18 bases lay between the germline ends. CDR3 length equals 15 residues. The CDR3 coding sequence is TGTGCCAGTCGGCTGTCCATGGGGGACACAGATACGCAGTATTTT. Translation gives CASRLSMGDTDTQYF.

The rearrangement links TRBV5-4 to TRBJ1-1, with 7 bases aligning to TRBD1. Trimming took 5 bases from V and 0 from J; bases not matched to a gene: 10. The CDR3 loop spans 16 amino acids. From germline, CDR1 is SGHNT and CDR2 YYREEE (reference sequence). Written as DNA, the CDR3 is TGTGCCAGCAGGGGGTCTGACAGGGCGATGAACACTGAAGCTTTCTTT. It is translated as CASRGSDRAMNTEAFF.

CDR3 coding DNA: TGTGCCACCAGCGGATCTAAATTTGTGGGCAATCAGCCCCAGCATTTT. This gives the protein CATSGSKFVGNQPQHF. The rearrangement uses TRBV15 and TRBJ1-5, with D hard to call. The CDR3 has 16 amino acids. In germline, CDR1 is LNHNV, CDR2 YYDKDF (reference sequence). V was pared by 5 bases and J by 2 bases, with 16 bases between.

The chain joins TRBV4-1 to TRBJ2-7; D may be TRBD1 (5 bases). Trimming cost V 1 base and J 5 bases, with 18 bases left between them. The CDR3 runs to 16 residues. The germline V gene has CDR1 MGHRA and CDR2 YSYEKL. The CDR3 DNA follows: TGCGCCAGCAGCCAAGCCTTTCAGGGCTTAACCCACGAGCAGTACTTC. Translation: CASSQAFQGLTHEQYF.

This rearrangement joins TRBV6-2 or TRBV6-3 to TRBJ2-4, with TRBD2 identical over 11 bases. Germline V lookup: CDR1 MNHEY, CDR2 SVGEGT. The length of the CDR3 is 14 residues. After removal of 4 bases from V and 15 bases from J, the junction contained 11 bases not matched to a gene. CDR3 sequence: CASSSELLAGVGYF. The CDR3 coding sequence is TGTGCCAGCAGTTCGGAACTACTAGCGGGGGTCGGGTACTTC.

A single count supports this clonotype. CDR3 residues: CASSQDRDRGQGYTF. The DNA for the CDR3 is TGTGCCAGCAGCCAAGATCGGGACAGGGGGCAAGGCTACACCTTC. The chain uses TRBV4-2 and TRBJ1-2; TRBD1 aligns across 12 bases. V shed 0 bases and J 8 bases; nucleotides not matched to a gene: 4. In germline, CDR1 is LGHNA, CDR2 YNFKEQ. The CDR3 spans 15 residues.

The CDR3, as DNA: TGTGCCACCAGCACACGAGGGGTGCAGGCAGATACGCAGTATTTT. Amino acid sequence: CATSTRGVQADTQYF. This chain uses TRBV15 with TRBJ2-3; D tentatively fits TRBD1 or TRBD2 (5 bases each). There are 15 residues in the CDR3. Deletions cut 4 bases from V and 4 bases from J, with 15 bases between. CDR1 is LNHNV and CDR2 is YYDKDF in the germline V gene (reference sequence).

The chain couples TRBV3-1 to TRBJ1-1, with D possibly being TRBD1 (5 bases). The CDR3 totals 15 residues. Germline-derived CDR1 and CDR2 are LGHDT and YNNKEL (reference sequence). Trimming cost V 5 bases and J 5 bases, with 18 bases left between them. In DNA, the CDR3 is TGTGCCAGCAGCTACCCCGGGGGTGAAAGAACTGAAGCTTTCTTT. Translating gives CASSYPGGERTEAFF.

The chain joins TRBV12-3 or TRBV12-4 to TRBJ2-5; 8 positions agree with TRBD2. Unmatched junction bases numbered 8, after V lost 1 base and J lost 4 bases. This CDR3 has 16 amino acids. CDR3 region: CASSLVPAGVRETQYF. CDR3 nucleotides: TGTGCCAGCAGTTTAGTGCCAGCGGGGGTGAGAGAGACCCAGTACTTC.